These T cell receptor beta chains were read from a single sample in a study of identifying expanded T cells in peripheral blood. The assay was immunoSEQ multiplex PCR, and TCRdb's table has in-frame clones only and misses some. This table holds 75,000 to 95,000 clones, about 89% found once. Input material: blood. Receptors originate from a person between 18 and 69 years old in good health. Both conserved end residues are part of each CDR3. The D gene is left open where the match is weak. Part of the rows lack a size; the others show once, few, many or a class for expanded clones.

V	D	J	size	DNA	CDR3
TRBV28	TRBD2	TRBJ2-1	NA	TGTGCCAGCAGACGCGGGAGGTCCAATGAGCAGTTCTTC	CASRRGRSNEQFF
TRBV29-1	NA	TRBJ1-1	NA	TGCAGCGTTGTAACCAGCCTGAACACTGAAGCTTTCTTT	CSVVTSLNTEAFF
TRBV15	NA	TRBJ1-1	NA	TGTGCCACCAGCAGAGTTCGGGGTGCTATGAACACTGAAGCTTTCTTT	CATSRVRGAMNTEAFF
TRBV5-6	NA	TRBJ2-3	NA	TGTGCCAGCAGCCGGGAGACAGGGAATACGCAGTATTTT	CASSRETGNTQYF
TRBV28	NA	TRBJ1-4	NA	TGTGCCAGCAGTCGAAACAGTGGGGGGAATGAAAAACTGTTTTTT	CASSRNSGGNEKLFF
TRBV7-2	TRBD1	TRBJ2-1	NA	TGTGCCAGCAGCATCAATTTACAGGGGGGCAATGAGCAGTTCTTC	CASSINLQGGNEQFF
TRBV28	TRBD1	TRBJ1-2	few	TGTGCCAGCAGTTTAGTAGGACAGGGGGCGAAGAGCTATGGCTACACCTTC	CASSLVGQGAKSYGYTF
TRBV6-1	NA	TRBJ1-1	NA	TGTGCCAGCAGTAGAGACCGGGTGGCCACTGAAGCTTTCTTT	CASSRDRVATEAFF
TRBV29-1	NA	TRBJ2-3	NA	TGCAGCGTTGGCGGCGGCACGGAGGGTACGCAGTATTTT	CSVGGGTEGTQYF
TRBV4-1	NA	TRBJ1-5	once	TGCGCCAGCAGTTTAAGGGGAGACGGCAATCAGCCCCAGCATTTT	CASSLRGDGNQPQHF
TRBV11-2	NA	TRBJ2-2	few	TGTGCCAGCAGCTTTACTAGGGACACCGGGGAGCTGTTTTTT	CASSFTRDTGELFF
TRBV7-7	TRBD2	TRBJ2-5	NA	TGTGCCAGCAGCTTGGAGGGAGGGCGGGGGGAGACCCAGTACTTC	CASSLEGGRGETQYF
TRBV7-3	NA	TRBJ2-3	NA	TGTGCCAGCAGCTTATGGTCCGGTCGTGGGGATACGCAGTATTTT	CASSLWSGRGDTQYF
TRBV27	NA	TRBJ2-3	NA	TGTGCCAGCAGGGAGGGCCCGGGCACAGATACGCAGTATTTT	CASREGPGTDTQYF
TRBV6-5	TRBD2	TRBJ2-2	NA	TGTGCCAGCAGCCCACGGGCGGGAGGGGGGGAGCTGTTTTTT	CASSPRAGGGELFF
TRBV5-3	NA	TRBJ1-6	NA	TGTGCCAGCAGCTTGGACCCGGCCCTTAATTCACCCCTCCACTTT	CASSLDPALNSPLHF
TRBV2	NA	TRBJ2-7	NA	TGTGCCAGCAGTGGGTGGTGGTCGGCCTACGAGCAGTACTTC	CASSGWWSAYEQYF
TRBV6-4	TRBD1	TRBJ1-6	NA	TGTGCCAGCATGCACGATCCGGGACAGGGAGGTTCACCCCTCCACTTT	CASMHDPGQGGSPLHF
TRBV7-7	NA	TRBJ2-5	few	TGTGCCAGCAGCTTAAGGGGAGGGGGCCAAGAGACCCAGTACTTC	CASSLRGGGQETQYF
TRBV5-4	NA	TRBJ1-5	NA	TGTGCCAGCAGCTTGGTCCGTAAAGGGGCCCAGCATTTT	CASSLVRKGAQHF
TRBV9	NA	TRBJ2-3	NA	TGTGCCAGCAGCGTAGGCGGGGGCACTCGCACAGATACGCAGTATTTT	CASSVGGGTRTDTQYF
TRBV28	NA	TRBJ2-3	NA	TGTGCCAGCAGTGGCTTTCGAGATACGCAGTATTTT	CASSGFRDTQYF
TRBV19	NA	TRBJ1-2	NA	TGTGCCAGTAGTATTCAGCCCGATGGCTACACCTTC	CASSIQPDGYTF
TRBV4-3	TRBD1	TRBJ2-3	NA	TGCGCCAGCAGCCAAGAGAGGGACAGTACGCAGTATTTT	CASSQERDSTQYF
TRBV2	NA	TRBJ1-5	NA	TGTGCCAGCAGTGAAAGGGGACTGCAAAATCAGCCCCAGCATTTT	CASSERGLQNQPQHF
TRBV4-3	TRBD1	TRBJ1-2	NA	TGCGCCAGCAGCCAGGGAGGGACAGCTGAGTATGGCTACACCTTC	CASSQGGTAEYGYTF
TRBV7-8	TRBD2	TRBJ2-5	NA	TGTGCCAGCAGCTTAGACGATCTAGCGGTCATCCAAGAGACCCAGTACTTC	CASSLDDLAVIQETQYF